A single sample is the source of the 17 T cell receptor beta chains below, sequenced in a study of blood T cells in healthy people across ages. Then a second PCR, running roughly 7 to 11 cycles, was carried out with a sample-barcoded 5' primer and a J-beta primer mix. Each CDR3 protein is one row after TCRdb ran MiXCR on the 5' RACE reads. The profile shows 800,000 to 950,000 distinct CDR3 sequences, roughly 52% of them singletons. The specimen sequenced was blood. The receptors shown here come from a man between 25 and 39 years old in good health.

The genes are TRBV12-3 or TRBV12-4 and TRBJ2-1; D remains ambiguous. The CDR3 extends over 15 amino acids. V was clipped by 5 bases and J by 1 base, with 12 bases between them. In DNA, the CDR3 is TGTGCCAGCAGTCCTGCTTGGATGTCCTACAATGAGCAGTTCTTC. Translated, it gives CASSPAWMSYNEQFF.

Notes on this clonotype: The junction and the germline gene differ at one end; a read error may be behind it. The gene calls are TRBV27 and TRBJ1-2; D is unclear. The CDR3 runs 14 residues. CDR1 and CDR2 (germline): MNHEY, SMNVEV (reference sequence). CDR3: CAGSLAEANYGYTF. For the CDR3, the DNA is TGTGCCGGCAGTTTAGCCGAAGCTAACTATGGCTACACCTTC.

A remark on this clonotype: Being one base from a much bigger clone, this may be a read error. This chain links TRBV5-1 with TRBJ2-1, with a possible D match to TRBD2 (5 bases). Germline CDR1 SGHRS, CDR2 YFSETQ. This CDR3 comprises 16 residues. Trimming stripped 0 bases from V and 13 bases from J, with 23 bases between. The DNA for the CDR3 is TGCGCCAGCAGCTTGGGGGCAGCTCTAGCCAAAAACATTCAGTTCTTC. This sequence encodes CASSLGAALAKNIQFF.

J is TRBJ2-5 and V is TRBV7-9; 9 bases fit TRBD1. With the DNA end fitting TRBJ2-7 better, the J assignment may be wrong. The CDR3 has 15 residues. In germline, CDR1 is SEHNR, CDR2 FQNEAQ (reference sequence). The CDR3 sequence: CASSSGTGSGYEQYF. CDR3 DNA: TGTGCCAGCAGCTCCGGGACAGGGTCTGGCTACGAGCAGTACTTC.

This clonotype showed up just a few times. The gene calls are TRBV11-2 and TRBJ2-7; 9 nucleotides align to TRBD1. There are 14 residues in the CDR3. J was trimmed by 2 bases and V by 7 bases; bases with no gene match: 6. Germline loops: CDR1 SGHAT, CDR2 FQNNGV. The CDR3 nucleotides are TGTGCCAGCACCTGGACAGGGGAACCCTACGAGCAGTACTTC. It encodes CASTWTGEPYEQYF. Full variable domain (outside the CDR3, taken from reference TRBV11-2 and TRBJ2-7): EAGVAQSPRYKIIEKRQSVAFWCNPISGHATLYWYQQILGQGPKLLIQFQNNGVVDDSQLPKDRFSAERLKGVDSTLKIQPAKLEDSAVYLCASTWTGEPYEQYFGPGTRLTVT.

The sample holds a few counts of this clonotype. V gene TRBV29-1 combines with J gene TRBJ2-1; a possible D gene is TRBD2 (7 bases). Germline values: CDR1 SQVTM, CDR2 ANQGSEA. With 6 bases removed from V and 12 bases from J, the gap between germline ends came to 30 bases. This CDR3 comprises 16 residues. The CDR3 sequence: CSVISPGGGRRQWQFF. The CDR3 DNA sequence: TGCAGCGTGATCTCACCCGGCGGGGGCAGAAGACAGTGGCAGTTCTTC.

CDR3 sequence: CASSFQGGIQYF. CDR3 nucleotide sequence: TGTGCCAGCAGTTTCCAGGGGGGCATTCAGTACTTC. The chain joins TRBV6-2 or TRBV6-3 to TRBJ2-4; tentatively, D is TRBD1 (7 bases). This CDR3 is 12 amino acids long. The V and J ends lost 4 bases and 9 bases respectively, with 10 bases between them. Germline lookup yields CDR1 MNHEY and CDR2 SVGEGT.

The chain recombines TRBV6-1 with TRBJ2-5; no firm D call. V shed 1 base and J shed 5 bases, with 11 bases lying between them. The germline CDR1 and CDR2 sequences are MNHNS and SASEGT. The CDR3 loop spans 14 amino acids. In DNA form, the CDR3 reads TGTGCCAGCAGTGAAGGGGTAGCCGTCGAGACCCAGTACTTC. This translates into CASSEGVAVETQYF.

The rearrangement joins TRBV4-2 to TRBJ1-2; D unresolved. Between the trimmed V and J ends, which lost 0 bases and 4 bases, there was a span of 15 bases. The CDR3 is 16 residues long. Germline V lookup: CDR1 LGHNA, CDR2 YNFKEQ. CDR3 loop: CASSQDFGQTSYGYTF. Here the CDR3 DNA reads TGTGCCAGCAGCCAAGATTTCGGCCAGACATCCTATGGCTACACCTTC.

This chain uses TRBV28 with TRBJ2-7; no clear D gene. The V end lost 6 bases, the J end lost 0 bases, and 18 bases lay between the germline ends. Germline lookup yields CDR1 MDHEN and CDR2 SYDVKM. The CDR3 sequence is 16 residues long. CDR3 protein: CASSQTDRALSYEQYF. The CDR3, as DNA: TGTGCCAGCAGCCAAACCGACCGGGCTCTCTCCTACGAGCAGTACTTC.

The rearrangement uses TRBV10-2 and TRBJ2-3; the match to TRBD2 covers 8 bases. The CDR3 length is 16 residues. Germline V gene data show CDR1 as WSHSY and CDR2 as SAAADI. Trimming took 4 bases from V and 7 from J; bases not matched to a gene: 13. CDR3 nucleotide sequence: TGCGCCAGCAGTGGCCCACCGGACGGGGGGGAGTATACGCAGTATTTT. It encodes CASSGPPDGGEYTQYF.

V and J are TRBV7-9 and TRBJ1-4; 8 bases align to TRBD1. The CDR3 loop spans 15 amino acids. Germline CDR1 is SEHNR and CDR2 is FQNEAQ (reference sequence). The V gene end was trimmed by 6 bases and the J gene end by 7 bases; junction bases not matched to a gene: 10. Here the CDR3 reads CASRRETGVFEKLFF. As DNA, the CDR3 is TGTGCCAGCAGGCGTGAGACAGGGGTTTTTGAAAAACTGTTTTTT.

The V and J genes are TRBV5-1 and TRBJ2-7, with 7 bases lining up with TRBD1. V was pared by 3 bases and J by 2 bases, with 8 bases of the junction left unmatched. CDR3 length equals 15 residues. The germline CDR1 and CDR2 sequences are SGHRS and YFSETQ. Here the CDR3 DNA reads TGCGCCAGCAGCTGGACCGGGACAGAGGCCTACGAGCAGTACTTC. Translating gives CASSWTGTEAYEQYF. Full variable domain (missing parts from reference TRBV5-1 and TRBJ2-7): KAGVTQTPRYLIKTRGQQVTLSCSPISGHRSVSWYQQTPGQGLQFLFEYFSETQRNKGNFPGRFSGRQFSNSRSEMNVSTLELGDSALYLCASSWTGTEAYEQYFGPGTRLTVT.

The chain carries TRBV7-2 and TRBJ1-6, with TRBD1 matching over 7 bases. V shed 3 bases, J shed 11 bases, and the junction held 7 bases outside the gene matches. Germline V gene sequence: CDR1 SGHTA, CDR2 FQGNSA. The CDR3 has 14 residues. Here the CDR3 DNA reads TGTGCCAGCAGCTTGACAGGGTTTAGGACACCCCTCCACTTT. Translation: CASSLTGFRTPLHF.

The gene calls are TRBV12-3 or TRBV12-4 and TRBJ1-1; D is unclear. This CDR3 region has 15 residues. The V end was cut by 3 bases, the J end by 1 base, with 12 bases between. This CDR3 reads CASSFRKTPNTEAFF. In DNA form, the CDR3 reads TGTGCCAGCAGTTTTAGGAAGACTCCGAACACTGAAGCTTTCTTT.

This clonotype was counted a few times. The rearrangement links TRBV9 to TRBJ2-1; tentatively, D is TRBD2 (6 bases). Deletions cut 0 bases from V and 5 bases from J, with 12 bases between. This CDR3 is built from 15 residues. Germline loops: CDR1 SGDLS, CDR2 YYNGEE. DNA of the CDR3: TGTGCCAGCAGCGTAGGCGGGGCCCCGAACAATGAGCAGTTCTTC. The encoded protein is CASSVGGAPNNEQFF. The whole variable domain, filled in from reference TRBV9 and TRBJ2-1, reads DSGVTQTPKHLITATGQRVTLRCSPRSGDLSVYWYQQSLDQGLQFLIQYYNGEERAKGNILERFSAQQFPDLHSELNLSSLELGDSALYFCASSVGGAPNNEQFFGPGTRLTVL.

This clonotype was seen only a few times. The chain carries TRBV15 and TRBJ2-3, with 8 bases matching TRBD2. The CDR3 sequence is 17 residues long. V was clipped by 3 bases and J by 1 base; unmatched bases: 9. Germline CDR1 LNHNV, CDR2 YYDKDF (reference sequence). CDR3 region: CATSRDYSGGGTDTQYF. DNA of the CDR3: TGTGCCACCAGCAGGGACTACTCGGGAGGGGGCACAGATACGCAGTATTTT.